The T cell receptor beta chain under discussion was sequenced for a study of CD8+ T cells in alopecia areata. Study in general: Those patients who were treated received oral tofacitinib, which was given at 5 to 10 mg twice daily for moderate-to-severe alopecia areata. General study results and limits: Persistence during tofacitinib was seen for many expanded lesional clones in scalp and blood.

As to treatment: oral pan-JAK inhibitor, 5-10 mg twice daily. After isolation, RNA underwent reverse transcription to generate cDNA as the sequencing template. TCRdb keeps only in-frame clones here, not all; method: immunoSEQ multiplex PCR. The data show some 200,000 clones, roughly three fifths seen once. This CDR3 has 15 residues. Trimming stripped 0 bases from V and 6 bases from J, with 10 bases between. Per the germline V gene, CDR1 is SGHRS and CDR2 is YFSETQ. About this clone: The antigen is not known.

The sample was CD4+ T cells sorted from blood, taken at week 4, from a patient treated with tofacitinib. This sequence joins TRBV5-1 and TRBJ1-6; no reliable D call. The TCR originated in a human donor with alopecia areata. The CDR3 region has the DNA TGCGCCAGCAGCTTGGTCGGCCTTCCTAATTCACCCCTCCACTTT. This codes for CASSLVGLPNSPLHF. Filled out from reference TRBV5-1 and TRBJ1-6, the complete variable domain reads KAGVTQTPRYLIKTRGQQVTLSCSPISGHRSVSWYQQTPGQGLQFLFEYFSETQRNKGNFPGRFSGRQFSNSRSEMNVSTLELGDSALYLCASSLVGLPNSPLHFGNGTRLTVT.